The clone carrying this T cell receptor (beta chain) was observed many times. The authors sequenced patients whose flow cytometry had shown CD8+CD57+ cell expansion. These data come from a study of CD8+CD57+ T cells in acquired aplastic anemia. Across the whole study: Sorted CD4+ and CD8+ cells gave an average of 3.2 ug of DNA.

For CDR3 and TCR beta VDJ profiling, genomic DNA was the template used. One entry per CDR3 protein results from TCRdb running MiXCR on the reads. The table records 150,000 or so distinct CDR3 sequences, roughly 48% of them present only once. CDR3 length: 14 amino acids. CDR1 is KGHDR, CDR2 SFDVKD, per germline. With 3 bases removed from V and 1 base from J, the gap between germline ends came to 8 bases. This chain joins TRBV24-1 and TRBJ1-2; D gene ambiguous. This TCR came from a human donor with aplastic anemia. Sequencing input: sorted CD4+, CD8+, or CD8+CD57+ T cells (not recorded which) from PBMCs. DNA for the CDR3: TGTGCCACCAGTGATGAGCGGATTAACTATGGCTACACCTTC. It translates to CATSDERINYGYTF.